This T cell receptor beta chain was identified in a study of blood T cell repertoires in COVID-19. Turning to the study itself: The cDNA or gDNA used as material had been derived from T cells, B-cell-depleted T cells, or PBMCs.

The CDR3 runs 14 residues. Germline CDR1 is SNHLY and CDR2 is FYNNEI. After removal of 4 bases from V and 3 bases from J, the junction contained 5 bases not matched to a gene. Assignment of participants to cohorts was predicated upon participant-reported clinical history. There are a few counts of this clone. In the authors' methods: It was from reference gene primer amplification that nucleated cell counts were estimated. Some clones are missing from TCRdb's copy, which holds only in-frame ones; the method was immunoSEQ multiplex PCR. V and J calls and clone size come straight from that table; D and trimming were deduced from the DNA. This table holds 250,000 to 300,000 clones, about 86% found once.

Sequences were obtained from PBMCs or T cells enriched from blood (not recorded which). This rearrangement joins TRBV2 to TRBJ1-1, with 7 bases aligning to TRBD1. This TCR was recovered from a man under 40 with acute COVID-19. CDR3 coding DNA: TGTGCCAGCAGTGCGACAGGGCGGGACACTGAAGCTTTCTTT. Translation gives CASSATGRDTEAFF.